The 22 T cell receptor beta chains given below trace back to one sample, sequenced in a study of patients and donors after allogeneic stem cell transplantation. TCRdb passed the RT-PCR reads through MiXCR, listing each CDR3 protein once. Of more than 55,000 distinct CDR3 sequences listed, about 14% are singletons. Material for sequencing was blood, either unsorted or a sorted T cell fraction (not recorded which). The receptors derive from a human donor who was either an allogeneic HSCT recipient or a stem cell or donor lymphocyte infusion donor (not recorded which). It is not recorded whose cells these are; they may come from a transplant donor.

The chain recombines TRBV7-2 with TRBJ1-3; tentative D call: TRBD1 (5 bases). CDR3 length equals 17 residues. V dropped 5 bases and J dropped 2 bases, with 19 bases sitting between them. CDR1 and CDR2 from the germline V gene are SGHTA and FQGNSA. The CDR3 DNA reads as TGTGCCAGCAGCCTAACCTCGACAGCATGGGCTGGAAACACCATATATTTT. It specifies CASSLTSTAWAGNTIYF.

The chain employs TRBV12-3 or TRBV12-4 and TRBJ2-7; TRBD1 matches at 7 bases. The CDR3 covers 13 residues. V lost 6 bases to trimming and J lost 1 base; unmatched junction nucleotides: 3. CDR3 sequence: CASSVDRSYEQYF. As DNA, the CDR3 is TGTGCCAGCAGCGTGGACAGGTCCTACGAGCAGTACTTC.

This clonotype has just a few counts. The chain recombines TRBV29-1 with TRBJ1-2, with D unresolved. Per the germline V gene, CDR1 is SQVTM and CDR2 is ANQGSEA. The V end was cut by 2 bases, the J end by 0 bases, with 13 bases between. This CDR3 is built from 15 residues. This CDR3 reads CSVETSSGANYGYTF. CDR3 coding DNA: TGCAGCGTTGAAACCTCGTCCGGGGCTAACTATGGCTACACCTTC.

Only a few counts were recorded for this clonotype. This chain links TRBV29-1 with TRBJ2-2; 7 nucleotides line up with TRBD1. CDR1 SQVTM and CDR2 ANQGSEA come from the germline V gene. V dropped 2 bases and J dropped 1; count of bases not matched to a gene: 4. This CDR3 region has 15 residues. The CDR3 sequence: CSVESGQLNTGELFF. The CDR3 DNA reads TGCAGCGTTGAATCGGGACAGTTGAACACCGGGGAGCTGTTTTTT.

In its sample, this clonotype was seen many times. The V and J genes are TRBV29-1 and TRBJ1-4, with D tentatively TRBD1 (6 bases). Trimming cost V 7 bases and J 7 bases, with 13 bases left between them. CDR3 length: 12 residues. Germline lookup yields CDR1 SQVTM and CDR2 ANQGSEA. CDR3 amino acids: CSAGGGFEKLFF. The CDR3 nucleotides are TGCAGCGCCGGAGGGGGGTTTGAAAAACTGTTTTTT.

This rearrangement joins TRBV7-9 to TRBJ1-1; D is uncertain. The CDR3 length is 12 residues. Germline V gene sequence: CDR1 SEHNR, CDR2 FQNEAQ (reference sequence). Trimming cost V 6 bases and J 6 bases, with 11 bases left between them. CDR3 sequence reads: CASRGQVAEAFF. CDR3 DNA sequence: TGTGCCAGCAGGGGTCAGGTTGCTGAAGCTTTCTTT. Complete variable domain (other parts from reference TRBV7-9 and TRBJ1-1): DTGVSQNPRHKITKRGQNVTFRCDPISEHNRLYWYRQTLGQGPEFLTYFQNEAQLEKSRLLSDRFSAERPKGSFSTLEIQRTEQGDSAMYLCASRGQVAEAFFGQGTRLTVV.

This rearrangement joins TRBV3-1 to TRBJ1-1; 9 bases line up with TRBD1. CDR3 length equals 17 residues. After removal of 4 bases from V and 4 bases from J, the junction contained 13 bases not matched to a gene. Germline values: CDR1 LGHDT, CDR2 YNNKEL (reference sequence). The CDR3 protein is CASSPKMIGQGSTEAFF. Written as DNA, the CDR3 is TGTGCCAGCAGCCCGAAGATGATAGGACAGGGGAGCACTGAAGCTTTCTTT.

The gene calls are TRBV4-1 and TRBJ2-5; 7 nucleotides align to TRBD2. The trim removed 1 base at V and 2 bases at J, leaving 13 bases unmatched. The CDR3 loop spans 18 amino acids. Germline CDR1 MGHRA, CDR2 YSYEKL. The CDR3 DNA follows: TGCGCCAGCAGCCAAGCTGTAAAAACGGGAGGCGGGCAAGAGACCCAGTACTTC. Encoded protein: CASSQAVKTGGGQETQYF.

This clonotype has a handful of counts. The chain joins TRBV7-9 to TRBJ2-7; D may be TRBD2 (6 bases). The germline gives CDR1 SEHNR, CDR2 FQNEAQ (reference sequence). This CDR3 contains 13 residues. Trimming removed 3 bases at V and 3 bases at J, with 9 bases between. CDR3: CASSLGGLYEQYF. In DNA form, the CDR3 reads TGTGCCAGCAGCTTGGGGGGACTCTACGAGCAGTACTTC.

This clonotype was detected only a few times. The rearrangement uses TRBV18 and TRBJ2-1, with a tentative D call TRBD2 (5 bases). The germline V and J ends were trimmed by 4 bases and 0 bases, with 10 bases remaining between them. Germline assignment: CDR1 KGHSH and CDR2 LQKENI. There are 15 residues in the CDR3. CDR3 loop: CASSQTGSSYNEQFF. In DNA, the CDR3 is TGTGCCAGCTCACAGACGGGGAGCTCCTACAATGAGCAGTTCTTC.

The V call is TRBV20-1, the J call TRBJ2-1; 12 bases align to TRBD2. The CDR3 extends over 16 amino acids. Trimming at V came to 6 bases and at J to 7 bases, leaving 13 bases not matched to a gene. The germline V gene encodes CDR1 DFQATT and CDR2 SNEGSKA (reference sequence). The CDR3 sequence is CSAQTSGGPLGNEQFF. The CDR3 DNA follows: TGCAGTGCCCAGACTAGCGGGGGCCCCCTGGGGAATGAGCAGTTCTTC.

This clonotype was counted many times. The chain recombines TRBV6-6 with TRBJ1-5; possible D gene TRBD1, 5 bases. V lost 6 bases and J lost 0, with 12 bases in between. Germline V CDR1 and CDR2: MNHNY, SVGAGI (reference sequence). This CDR3 region has 15 residues. The chain's CDR3 is CASRPTVYSNQPQHF. Here the CDR3 DNA reads TGTGCCAGCAGACCGACAGTTTATAGCAATCAGCCCCAGCATTTT.

This clonotype was seen many times. This sequence joins TRBV18 and TRBJ1-5; 10 bases agree with TRBD1. Germline V gene sequence: CDR1 KGHSH, CDR2 LQKENI. The CDR3 runs 13 residues. Unmatched junction bases numbered 3, after V lost 10 bases and J lost 3 bases. The CDR3 region is CATGTGDNQPQHF. The CDR3, as DNA: TGTGCCACCGGGACAGGGGACAATCAGCCCCAGCATTTT.

The table lists this clonotype with a count of one. A clone one base away is much larger, so this may be a read error. V is TRBV7-9 and J is TRBJ1-2, with D possibly TRBD1 on 5 matching bases. V was cut by 9 bases and J by 9 bases, with 17 bases left in between. Germline V gene lookup returns CDR1 SEHNR and CDR2 FQNEAQ (reference sequence). The CDR3 covers 12 residues. The CDR3 loop reads CASFWDAASYTF. The CDR3 DNA sequence: TGTGCCAGTTTTTGGGACGCCGCCAGCTACACCTTC.

This clonotype ranks as medium-sized. The V call is TRBV10-3, the J call TRBJ1-5, with 7 bases identical to TRBD1. Germline lookup yields CDR1 ENHRY and CDR2 SYGVKD. This CDR3 has 14 residues. V was clipped by 0 bases and J by 6 bases; unmatched bases: 2. The CDR3 region has the DNA TGTGCCATCAGTGAGTCGACAGGGAGTCAGCCCCAGCATTTT. This sequence encodes CAISESTGSQPQHF.

This clonotype was detected a few times. The chain has TRBV30 and TRBJ2-1; D might be TRBD1 or TRBD2, each matching 6 bases. Trimming removed 3 bases from V and 4 bases from J, with 19 bases in between. There are 16 residues in the CDR3. CDR1 and CDR2 from the germline V gene are GTSNPN and SVGIG (reference sequence). As DNA, the CDR3 is TGTGCCTGGAGAAGGGGGGATAGCGGAAGATACAATGAGCAGTTCTTC. Translation: CAWRRGDSGRYNEQFF.

In its sample, this clonotype was seen a few times. The V gene is TRBV27, the J gene TRBJ1-4; 7 bases are shared with TRBD1. The junction had 3 bases not matched to a gene; V was cut back by 2 bases and J by 3 bases. The CDR3 runs 15 residues. CDR1 is MNHEY and CDR2 is SMNVEV in the germline V gene (reference sequence). In DNA form, the CDR3 reads TGTGCCAGCAGTTTAGACAGGGTTCCTAATGAAAAACTGTTTTTT. This codes for CASSLDRVPNEKLFF. The whole variable domain, remainder taken from reference TRBV27 and TRBJ1-4, is EAQVTQNPRYLITVTGKKLTVTCSQNMNHEYMSWYRQDPGLGLRQIYYSMNVEVTDKGDVPEGYKVSRKEKRNFPLILESPSPNQTSLYFCASSLDRVPNEKLFFGSGTQLSVL.

This clonotype was recorded at least ten times. CDR3 in amino acids: CASSLEGGTEAFF. CDR3 bases: TGTGCCAGCAGCTTAGAGGGGGGGACTGAAGCTTTCTTT. This sequence joins TRBV7-9 and TRBJ1-1; a possible D gene is TRBD1 (6 bases). The V gene's germline CDR1 is SEHNR and CDR2 FQNEAQ (reference sequence). The CDR3 runs 13 residues. Trimming took off 1 base at V and 5 bases at J, with 8 bases between the two ends. The complete variable domain, with remaining parts taken from reference TRBV7-9 and TRBJ1-1, reads DTGVSQNPRHKITKRGQNVTFRCDPISEHNRLYWYRQTLGQGPEFLTYFQNEAQLEKSRLLSDRFSAERPKGSFSTLEIQRTEQGDSAMYLCASSLEGGTEAFFGQGTRLTVV.

V is TRBV13 and J is TRBJ2-1; 10 nucleotides match TRBD2. With V trimmed by 6 bases and J by 9 bases, 8 bases remained unmatched. The length of the CDR3 is 14 residues. CDR1 and CDR2 from the germline V gene are PRHDT and FYEKMQ (reference sequence). The chain's CDR3 is CASSLSGRSFEQFF. CDR3 coding DNA: TGTGCCAGCAGTCTTAGCGGGAGGTCTTTTGAGCAGTTCTTC.

The chain links TRBV5-1 to TRBJ2-1; perhaps TRBD2 as D (5 bases). In germline, CDR1 is SGHRS, CDR2 YFSETQ. The CDR3 loop spans 15 amino acids. The V end was cut by 3 bases, the J end by 8 bases, with 18 bases between. The DNA of the CDR3 is TGCGCCAGCAGCTCAAGCATCCTACCCGGGGATGAGCAGTTCTTC. Translating it yields CASSSSILPGDEQFF. The full variable domain, with the rest looked up from reference TRBV5-1 and TRBJ2-1, is KAGVTQTPRYLIKTRGQQVTLSCSPISGHRSVSWYQQTPGQGLQFLFEYFSETQRNKGNFPGRFSGRQFSNSRSEMNVSTLELGDSALYLCASSSSILPGDEQFFGPGTRLTVL.

This clonotype has ten or more counts. This rearrangement joins TRBV29-1 to TRBJ1-5; tentatively, D is TRBD1 (5 bases). V lost 4 bases, J lost 3 bases, and 10 bases lay in between. Looked up from germline, CDR1 is SQVTM and CDR2 is ANQGSEA. The CDR3 contains 13 residues. In nucleotides, the CDR3 is TGCAGCGTTGGTAGGGACTACAATCAGCCCCAGCATTTT. Encoded protein: CSVGRDYNQPQHF.

This clonotype has more than one count but fewer than ten. The chain couples TRBV12-3 or TRBV12-4 to TRBJ1-2, with D perhaps TRBD1 (6 bases). The CDR3 spans 14 residues. V was cut by 0 bases and J by 8 bases, with 13 bases left in between. The DNA of the CDR3 is TGTGCCAGCAGTTTAGCGGCTCAGGGGCAAGGCTACACCTTC. This encodes CASSLAAQGQGYTF.